This TCR beta chain was documented in a study of beta chain features in type 1 diabetes (dated by TCRdb to the late 2010s). Notes on the research overall: Mean age, gender distribution, total cell number and subset yield did not differ between patients and healthy donors. A total of some 110 million sorted cells were examined across all samples, and a strong correlation was observed between cell number per subset and RNA yield. The study compared the TCRB repertoires of sorted circulating CD4+ T cell subsets in recently diagnosed type 1 diabetes patients with those in matched healthy donors. Naive and central memory subsets were obtained from all 30 or so donors, but regulatory and stem cell-like memory subsets were isolated from only 8 patients and about eight healthy donors.

Worth noting for this clone: Its antigen remains undetermined. Base qualities are not provided; no much larger clone lies one nucleotide away.

The entire amount of isolated RNA was reverse transcribed using the High Capacity cDNA Reverse Transcription Kit, so the sequenced TCRB transcripts were expressed ones. Deep immunoSEQ sequencing was performed on naive, central memory and regulatory T cell samples, with an average of roughly 4 million total reads per sample. After sorted cells were lysed in RLT buffer, RNA was extracted with DNase-treated RNeasy Micro or Mini kits, with the choice depending on cell number. Each cell subset was processed separately to prevent cross-contamination, with patient and healthy donor samples processed together. TCRB sequences were amplified from cDNA with the immunoSEQ multiplex PCR, producing 87-bp fragments spanning the CDR3 region. Amplicons were sequenced on the Illumina HiSeq platform. Processing in the source paper ran as follows. PCR bias was corrected computationally using synthetic template baselines, and reads within Hamming distance 2 were collapsed, with unmergeable singletons discarded. By aligning reads against IMGT, V, D and J genes, CDR3 length, and insertions or deletions at six rearrangement sites were assigned. Within each subset, clonotype counts were normalized to sorted cell number, and only after that were true diversity and Gini coefficients computed with the tcR R package. The overlap coefficient, calculated on TCRB nucleotide sequences, was used to measure repertoire sharing. As a proxy for the pre-selection repertoire, out-of-frame TCRB sequences from naive cells were analyzed. The immuneACCESS repertoire file appears here via TCRdb, limited to in-frame rearrangements. These files lack a portion of the clones; in checked studies, under half of the deficit traces to unresolved V genes, and the cause of the others is not known. V, J and clone size are those of that table, while D and trimming were read from the DNA. This sample has about 340,000 clones in its table, and approximately 13% of those were observed once. The leading ten clones occupy about 0.015% of the sample.

Broad study findings and their caveats: At VDJ recombination sites, type 1 diabetes patients had fewer insertions and more deleted nucleotides, which implies abnormalities in thymic rearrangement. In all four CD4+ subsets, TCRB CDR3 length was moderately but significantly shorter in type 1 diabetes patients. Only small numbers of individuals were included in the HLA sub-analyses, which left unresolved whether HLA type had any influence on TCRB rearrangement. Sequencing cDNA rather than genomic DNA could over-represent highly expressing activated cells, although activation and CD3 levels did not differ between groups. Naive, central memory and regulatory TCRB repertoires appeared to be more alike among patients than among healthy donors. PCR may preferentially amplify shorter templates, but because patient and control samples were amplified and corrected together, any resulting skew would affect both groups equally.

From each donor, a single peripheral blood sample of about 116 mL on average was drawn into heparinised tubes. Using a panel that included CD45RO, CCR7, CD25, CD127, CD95 and CD27, naive, central memory, regulatory and stem cell-like memory CD4+ T cells were sorted on a BD FACSAria II. Every sorted population had a purity above 95%. PBMCs were isolated right away by Lymphoprep density gradient centrifugation and were stained directly, without culture. To minimize batch effects, samples were stained and sorted in pairs, one healthy donor with one patient per experiment. The TCR originated in a woman under 30 with type 1 diabetes. Sequenced input: naive CD4+ T cells from blood. This specimen's cell subset or site label, per the study, means: true naive CD4+ T cells.

The nucleotide sequence reads as follows: TGTGCCTACGCGGGGCTAGCGTGGGGCGAGCAGTACTTC. This codes for CAYAGLAWGEQYF. The chain employs TRBV30 and TRBJ2-7; the D gene is possibly TRBD2, with 6 bases matching. Taken from cysteine to phenylalanine, the CDR3 has 13 residues. Of all the DNA, just the CDR3 is kept, 39 bases in frame from base 1. The V and J ends are trimmed by 7 bases and 6 bases, leaving 19 bases between them. Based on the germline V gene (reference sequence), the CDR1 and CDR2 sequences are GTSNPN and SVGIG.